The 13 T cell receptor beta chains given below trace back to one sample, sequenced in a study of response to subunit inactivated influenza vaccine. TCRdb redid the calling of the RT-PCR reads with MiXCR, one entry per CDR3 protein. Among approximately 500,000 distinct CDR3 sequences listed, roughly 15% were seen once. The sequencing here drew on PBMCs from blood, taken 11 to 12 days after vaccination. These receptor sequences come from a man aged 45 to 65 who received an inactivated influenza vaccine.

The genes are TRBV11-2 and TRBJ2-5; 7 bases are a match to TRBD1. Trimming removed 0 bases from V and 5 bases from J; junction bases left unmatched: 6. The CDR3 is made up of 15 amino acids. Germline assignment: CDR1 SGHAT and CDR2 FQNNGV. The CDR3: CASSLDPGTVETQYF. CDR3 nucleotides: TGTGCCAGCAGCTTAGACCCGGGGACAGTTGAGACCCAGTACTTC.

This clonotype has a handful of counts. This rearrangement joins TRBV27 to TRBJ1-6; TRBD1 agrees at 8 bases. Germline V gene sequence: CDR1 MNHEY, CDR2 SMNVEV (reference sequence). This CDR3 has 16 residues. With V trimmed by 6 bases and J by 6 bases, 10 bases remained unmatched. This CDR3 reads CASSATDRGGNSPLHF. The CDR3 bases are TGTGCCAGCAGCGCGACCGACAGGGGAGGTAATTCACCCCTCCACTTT.

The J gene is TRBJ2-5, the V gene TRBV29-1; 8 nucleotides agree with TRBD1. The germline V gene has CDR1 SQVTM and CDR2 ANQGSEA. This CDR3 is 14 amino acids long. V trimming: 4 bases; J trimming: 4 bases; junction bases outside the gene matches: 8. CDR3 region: CSVAPRTGSETQYF. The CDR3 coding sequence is TGCAGCGTTGCGCCCCGGACAGGGTCAGAGACCCAGTACTTC.

CDR3 region: CASSSRDRLSYEQYF. The CDR3 DNA reads as TGTGCCAGCAGTTCCCGGGACAGGCTGTCGTACGAGCAGTACTTC. The rearrangement links TRBV12-3 or TRBV12-4 to TRBJ2-7, with 8 bases matching TRBD1. The CDR3 is made up of 15 amino acids. V was clipped by 4 bases and J by 4 bases; unmatched bases: 9.

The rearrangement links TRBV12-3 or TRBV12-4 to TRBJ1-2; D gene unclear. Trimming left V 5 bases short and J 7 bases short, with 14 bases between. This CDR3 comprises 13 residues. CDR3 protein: CASSPVTLAGYTF. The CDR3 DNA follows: TGTGCCAGCAGTCCCGTGACTTTGGCTGGCTACACCTTC.

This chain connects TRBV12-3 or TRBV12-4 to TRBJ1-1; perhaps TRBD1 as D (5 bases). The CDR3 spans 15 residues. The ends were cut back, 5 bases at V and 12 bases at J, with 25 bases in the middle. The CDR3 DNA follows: TGTGCCAGCAGTCCCATGGGTCCCGTGGGGCTAGTTTCTTTCTTT. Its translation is CASSPMGPVGLVSFF.

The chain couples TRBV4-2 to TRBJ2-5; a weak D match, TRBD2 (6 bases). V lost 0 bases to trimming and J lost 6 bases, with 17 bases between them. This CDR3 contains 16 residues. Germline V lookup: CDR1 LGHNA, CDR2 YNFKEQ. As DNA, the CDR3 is TGTGCCAGCAGCCAAGATGACACAGTCGGCGGGAAGACCCAGTACTTC. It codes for CASSQDDTVGGKTQYF.

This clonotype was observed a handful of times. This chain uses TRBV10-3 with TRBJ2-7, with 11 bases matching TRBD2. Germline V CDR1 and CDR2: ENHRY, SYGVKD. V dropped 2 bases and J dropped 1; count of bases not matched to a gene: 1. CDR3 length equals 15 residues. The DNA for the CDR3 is TGTGCCATCAGTGAGGGACTAGCGGGTTCCTACGAGCAGTACTTC. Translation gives CAISEGLAGSYEQYF.

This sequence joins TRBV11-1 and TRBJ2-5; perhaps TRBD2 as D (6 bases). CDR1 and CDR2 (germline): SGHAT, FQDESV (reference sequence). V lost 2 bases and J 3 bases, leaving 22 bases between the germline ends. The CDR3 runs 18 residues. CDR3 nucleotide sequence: TGTGCCAGCAGCTTATTTGCATCCCCGGACTACGATAAAGAGACCCAGTACTTC. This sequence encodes CASSLFASPDYDKETQYF.

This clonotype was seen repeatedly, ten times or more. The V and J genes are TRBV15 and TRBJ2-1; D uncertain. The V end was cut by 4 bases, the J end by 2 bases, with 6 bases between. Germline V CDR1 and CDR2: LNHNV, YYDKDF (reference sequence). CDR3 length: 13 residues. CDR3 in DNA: TGTGCCACCAGCAAAGGGACCTACAATGAGCAGTTCTTC. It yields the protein CATSKGTYNEQFF.

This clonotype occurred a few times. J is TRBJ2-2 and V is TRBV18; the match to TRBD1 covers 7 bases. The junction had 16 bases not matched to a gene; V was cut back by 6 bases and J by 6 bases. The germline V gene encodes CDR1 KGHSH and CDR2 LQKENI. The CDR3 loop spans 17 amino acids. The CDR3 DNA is TGTGCCAGCTCTCCCTCCGACGTGACAGGGACCGCCGGGGAGCTGTTTTTT. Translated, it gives CASSPSDVTGTAGELFF.

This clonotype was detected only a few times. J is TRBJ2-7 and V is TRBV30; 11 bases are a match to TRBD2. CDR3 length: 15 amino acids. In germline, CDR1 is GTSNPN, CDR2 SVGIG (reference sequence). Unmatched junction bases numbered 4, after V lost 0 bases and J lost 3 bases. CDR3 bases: TGTGCCTGGAGTGTAGGGACTAGCGGCATCTACGAGCAGTACTTC. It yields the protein CAWSVGTSGIYEQYF.

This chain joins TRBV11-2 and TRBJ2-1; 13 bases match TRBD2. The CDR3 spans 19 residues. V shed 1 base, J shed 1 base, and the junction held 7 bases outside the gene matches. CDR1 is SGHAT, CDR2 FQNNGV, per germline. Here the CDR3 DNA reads TGTGCCAGCAGCTTAGTAACTAGCGGGGGGGCTGGGTCCTACAATGAGCAGTTCTTC. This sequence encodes CASSLVTSGGAGSYNEQFF. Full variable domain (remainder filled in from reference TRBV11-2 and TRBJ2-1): EAGVAQSPRYKIIEKRQSVAFWCNPISGHATLYWYQQILGQGPKLLIQFQNNGVVDDSQLPKDRFSAERLKGVDSTLKIQPAKLEDSAVYLCASSLVTSGGAGSYNEQFFGPGTRLTVL.